The rows below give T cell receptor beta chains drawn from one sample of a study of shared clonotypes between healthy human individuals. The repertoire was sequenced with immunoSEQ multiplex PCR; TCRdb's copy has only in-frame clones and lacks some. Of about 2.3 million clones listed, more than 85% are singletons. The sample taken for sequencing was naive CD4+ T cells from PBMCs. Receptors were obtained from a man between 18 and 29 years old in good health. Some clones in this sample may be carry-over from other donors' samples. The CDR3 runs from the conserved cysteine through the conserved F or W. Not all rows give a size; the values are once, few, many and, for expanded clones, a class.

V: TRBV15; size: .; CDR3: CATSPSPRGPSRGEQYF
V: TRBV28; size: once; CDR3: CASSLGQGTGNTIYF
V: TRBV5-5; size: .; CDR3: CASSLKTTGDTEAFF
V: TRBV20-1; size: once; CDR3: CSAESGNTIYF
V: TRBV7-8; size: .; CDR3: CASSPLGLAGGSSYEQYF
V: TRBV5-5; size: .; CDR3: CASSLAGGNQPQHF
V: TRBV19; size: .; CDR3: CASSITGGDYGYTF
V: TRBV28; size: .; CDR3: CASSGVGAGNQPQHF
V: TRBV12-5; size: .; CDR3: CASAPGTEAFF
V: TRBV14; size: .; CDR3: CASSPRRGSSYNEQFF
V: TRBV7-2; size: .; CDR3: CASSLNRGEETQYF
V: TRBV28; size: .; CDR3: CASSLSGPQETQYF
V: TRBV5-1; size: .; CDR3: CASSLRRSSSGANVLTF
V: TRBV5-1; size: few; CDR3: CASSDTTGLGELFF
V: TRBV7-6; size: .; CDR3: CASSRFSYEQYF
V: TRBV27; size: .; CDR3: CASRRGSITSSYNEQFF
V: TRBV18; size: .; CDR3: CASSPRVQSTEAFF
V: TRBV6-5; size: .; CDR3: CASSRDRWVEKLFF